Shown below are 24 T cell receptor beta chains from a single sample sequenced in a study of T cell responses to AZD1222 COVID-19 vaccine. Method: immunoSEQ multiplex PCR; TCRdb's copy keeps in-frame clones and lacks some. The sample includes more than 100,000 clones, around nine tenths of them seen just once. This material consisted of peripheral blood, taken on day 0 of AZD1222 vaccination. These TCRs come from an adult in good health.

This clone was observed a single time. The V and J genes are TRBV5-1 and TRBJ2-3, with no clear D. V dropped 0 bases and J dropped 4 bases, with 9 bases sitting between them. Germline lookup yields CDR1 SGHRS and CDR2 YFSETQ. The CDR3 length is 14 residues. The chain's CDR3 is CASSLGWLSDTQYF. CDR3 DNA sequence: TGCGCCAGCAGCTTGGGATGGTTGTCAGATACGCAGTATTTT.

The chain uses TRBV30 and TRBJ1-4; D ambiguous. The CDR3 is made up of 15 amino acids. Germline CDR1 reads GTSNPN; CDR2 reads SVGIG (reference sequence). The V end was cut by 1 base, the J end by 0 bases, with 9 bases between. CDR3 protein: CAWSAEYATNEKLFF. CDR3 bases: TGTGCCTGGAGTGCGGAATATGCAACTAATGAAAAACTGTTTTTT.

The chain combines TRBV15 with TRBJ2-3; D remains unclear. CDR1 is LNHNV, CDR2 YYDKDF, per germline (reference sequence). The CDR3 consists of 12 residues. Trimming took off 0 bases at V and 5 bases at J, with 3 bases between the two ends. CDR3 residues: CATSRDLDTQYF. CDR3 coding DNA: TGTGCCACCAGCAGAGATCTAGATACGCAGTATTTT.

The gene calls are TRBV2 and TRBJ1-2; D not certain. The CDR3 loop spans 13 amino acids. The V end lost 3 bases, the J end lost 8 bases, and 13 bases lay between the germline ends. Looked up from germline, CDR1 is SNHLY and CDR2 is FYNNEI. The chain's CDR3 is CASSELAVPGYTF. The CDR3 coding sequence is TGTGCCAGCAGTGAGTTGGCAGTTCCAGGCTACACCTTC.

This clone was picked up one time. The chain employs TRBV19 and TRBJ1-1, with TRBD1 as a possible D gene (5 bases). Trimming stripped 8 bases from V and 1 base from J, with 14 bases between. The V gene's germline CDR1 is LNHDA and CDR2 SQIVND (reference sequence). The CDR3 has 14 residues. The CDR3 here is CASVVSGANTEAFF. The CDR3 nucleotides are TGTGCCAGTGTCGTTTCTGGGGCGAACACTGAAGCTTTCTTT.

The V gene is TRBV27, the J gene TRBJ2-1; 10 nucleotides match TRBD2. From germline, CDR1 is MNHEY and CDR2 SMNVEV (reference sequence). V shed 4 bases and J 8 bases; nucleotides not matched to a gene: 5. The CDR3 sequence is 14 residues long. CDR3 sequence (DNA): TGTGCCAGCAGTTGGCGGACTAGCGGTGATGAGCAGTTCTTC. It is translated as CASSWRTSGDEQFF.

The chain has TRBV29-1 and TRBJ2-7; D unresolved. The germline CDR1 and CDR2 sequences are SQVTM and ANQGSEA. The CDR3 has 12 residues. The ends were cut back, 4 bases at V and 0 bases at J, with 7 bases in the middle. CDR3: CSVAVSSYEQYF. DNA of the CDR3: TGCAGCGTTGCGGTGAGCTCCTACGAGCAGTACTTC.

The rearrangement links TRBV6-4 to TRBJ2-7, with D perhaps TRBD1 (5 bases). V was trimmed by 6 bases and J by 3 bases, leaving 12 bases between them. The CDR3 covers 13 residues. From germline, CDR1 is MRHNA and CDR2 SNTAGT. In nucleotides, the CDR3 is TGTGCCAGCAGGGGGCCAAGAAGCTACGAGCAGTACTTC. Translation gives CASRGPRSYEQYF.

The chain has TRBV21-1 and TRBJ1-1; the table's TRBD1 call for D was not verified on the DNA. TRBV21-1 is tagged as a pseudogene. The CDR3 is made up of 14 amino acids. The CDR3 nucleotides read TGTGCCAGCACCACGGACAGGGAGTGGACTGAAGCTTTCTTT. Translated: CASTTDREWTEAFF.

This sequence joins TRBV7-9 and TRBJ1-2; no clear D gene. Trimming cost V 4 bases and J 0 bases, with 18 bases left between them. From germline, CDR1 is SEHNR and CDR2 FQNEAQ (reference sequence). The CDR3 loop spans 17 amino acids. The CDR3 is CASSSTANARANYGYTF. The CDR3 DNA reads TGTGCCAGCAGCTCGACGGCCAACGCACGCGCTAACTATGGCTACACCTTC.

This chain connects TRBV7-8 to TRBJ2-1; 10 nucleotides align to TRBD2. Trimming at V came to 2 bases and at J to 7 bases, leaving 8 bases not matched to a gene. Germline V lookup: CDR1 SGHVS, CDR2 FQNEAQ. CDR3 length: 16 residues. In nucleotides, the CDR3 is TGTGCCAGCAGCTTAAGCGGGGGGGCATTAGGGAATGAGCAGTTCTTC. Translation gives CASSLSGGALGNEQFF.

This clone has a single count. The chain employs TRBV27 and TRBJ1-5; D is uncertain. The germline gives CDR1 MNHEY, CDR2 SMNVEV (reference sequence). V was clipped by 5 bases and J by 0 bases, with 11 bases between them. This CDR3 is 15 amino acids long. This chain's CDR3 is CASSRAAYSNQPQHF. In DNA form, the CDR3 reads TGTGCCAGCAGTCGGGCAGCTTATAGCAATCAGCCCCAGCATTTT.

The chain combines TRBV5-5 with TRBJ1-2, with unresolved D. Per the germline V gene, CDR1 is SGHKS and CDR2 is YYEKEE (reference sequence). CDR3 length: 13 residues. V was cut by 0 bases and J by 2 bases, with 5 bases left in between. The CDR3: CASSLVENYGYTF. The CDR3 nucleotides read TGTGCCAGCAGCTTGGTCGAGAACTATGGCTACACCTTC.

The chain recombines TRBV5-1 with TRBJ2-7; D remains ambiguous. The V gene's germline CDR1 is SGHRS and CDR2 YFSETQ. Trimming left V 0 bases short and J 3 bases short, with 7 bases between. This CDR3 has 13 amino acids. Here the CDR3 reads CASSLVDNYEQYF. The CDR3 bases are TGCGCCAGCAGCTTGGTCGACAACTACGAGCAGTACTTC. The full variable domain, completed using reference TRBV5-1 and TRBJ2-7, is KAGVTQTPRYLIKTRGQQVTLSCSPISGHRSVSWYQQTPGQGLQFLFEYFSETQRNKGNFPGRFSGRQFSNSRSEMNVSTLELGDSALYLCASSLVDNYEQYFGPGTRLTVT.

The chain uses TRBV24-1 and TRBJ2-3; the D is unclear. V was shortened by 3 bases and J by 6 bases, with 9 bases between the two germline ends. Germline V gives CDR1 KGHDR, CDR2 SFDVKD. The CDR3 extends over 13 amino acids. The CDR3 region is CATSDAAVDTQYF. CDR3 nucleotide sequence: TGTGCCACCAGTGATGCGGCCGTCGATACGCAGTATTTT.

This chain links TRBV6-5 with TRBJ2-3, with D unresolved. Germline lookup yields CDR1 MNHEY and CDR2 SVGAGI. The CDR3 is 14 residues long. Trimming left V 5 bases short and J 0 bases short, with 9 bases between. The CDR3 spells CASSTKVSTDTQYF. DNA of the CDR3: TGTGCCAGCAGTACAAAGGTTAGCACAGATACGCAGTATTTT.

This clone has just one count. The CDR3, as DNA: TGTGCCAGCAGTCGCACCGGGGCGAATCAGCCCCAGCATTTT. Amino acid sequence: CASSRTGANQPQHF. The chain recombines TRBV6-2 or TRBV6-3 with TRBJ1-5; D possibly corresponds to TRBD1 (5 bases). The V gene's germline CDR1 is MNHEY and CDR2 SVGEGT. The CDR3 totals 14 residues. The V and J ends lost 5 bases and 4 bases respectively, with 12 bases between them.

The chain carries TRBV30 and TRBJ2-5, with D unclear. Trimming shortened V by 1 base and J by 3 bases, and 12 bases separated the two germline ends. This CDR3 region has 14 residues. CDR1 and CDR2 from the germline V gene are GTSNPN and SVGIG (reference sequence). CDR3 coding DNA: TGTGCCTGGAGTGCGGCTTGGTTGGAAGAGACCCAGTACTTC. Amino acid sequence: CAWSAAWLEETQYF.

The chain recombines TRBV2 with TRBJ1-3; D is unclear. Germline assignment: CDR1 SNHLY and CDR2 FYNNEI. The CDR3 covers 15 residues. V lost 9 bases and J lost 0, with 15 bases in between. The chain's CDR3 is CASNTSPSSGNTIYF. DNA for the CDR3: TGTGCCAGTAACACCTCTCCAAGCTCTGGAAACACCATATATTTT.

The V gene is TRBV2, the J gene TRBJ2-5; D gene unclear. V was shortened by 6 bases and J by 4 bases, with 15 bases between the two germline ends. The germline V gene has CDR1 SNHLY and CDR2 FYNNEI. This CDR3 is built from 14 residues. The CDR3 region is CASRKLPGLETQYF. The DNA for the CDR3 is TGTGCCAGCAGGAAACTCCCGGGCCTAGAGACCCAGTACTTC.

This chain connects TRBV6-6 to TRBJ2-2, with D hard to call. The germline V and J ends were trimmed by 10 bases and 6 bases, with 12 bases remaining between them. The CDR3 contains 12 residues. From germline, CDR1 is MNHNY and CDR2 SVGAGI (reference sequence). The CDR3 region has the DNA TGTGCCACCGAGAGTTCTGCCGGGGAGCTGTTTTTT. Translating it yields CATESSAGELFF.

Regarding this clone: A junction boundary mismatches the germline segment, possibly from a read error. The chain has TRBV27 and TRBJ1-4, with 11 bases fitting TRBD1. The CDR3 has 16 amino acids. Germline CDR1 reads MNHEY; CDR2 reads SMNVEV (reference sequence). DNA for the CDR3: TGTGCCAGCAGTTTAGGGACAGGGGGATCTAACGAAAAACTGTTTTTT. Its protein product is CASSLGTGGSNEKLFF.

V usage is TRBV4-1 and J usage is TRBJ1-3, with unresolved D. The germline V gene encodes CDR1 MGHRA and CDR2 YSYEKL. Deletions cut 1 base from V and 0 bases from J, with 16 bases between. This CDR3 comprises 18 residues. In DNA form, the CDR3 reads TGCGCCAGCAGCCAAGGGCCCCTGTCGGGCAGCTCTGGAAACACCATATATTTT. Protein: CASSQGPLSGSSGNTIYF.

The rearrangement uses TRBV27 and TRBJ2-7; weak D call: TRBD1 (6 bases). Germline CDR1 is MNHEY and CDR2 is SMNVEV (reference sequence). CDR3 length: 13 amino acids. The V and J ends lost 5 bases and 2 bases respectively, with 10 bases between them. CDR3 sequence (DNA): TGTGCCAGCAGTCGGGACACGACCTACGAGCAGTACTTC. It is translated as CASSRDTTYEQYF.